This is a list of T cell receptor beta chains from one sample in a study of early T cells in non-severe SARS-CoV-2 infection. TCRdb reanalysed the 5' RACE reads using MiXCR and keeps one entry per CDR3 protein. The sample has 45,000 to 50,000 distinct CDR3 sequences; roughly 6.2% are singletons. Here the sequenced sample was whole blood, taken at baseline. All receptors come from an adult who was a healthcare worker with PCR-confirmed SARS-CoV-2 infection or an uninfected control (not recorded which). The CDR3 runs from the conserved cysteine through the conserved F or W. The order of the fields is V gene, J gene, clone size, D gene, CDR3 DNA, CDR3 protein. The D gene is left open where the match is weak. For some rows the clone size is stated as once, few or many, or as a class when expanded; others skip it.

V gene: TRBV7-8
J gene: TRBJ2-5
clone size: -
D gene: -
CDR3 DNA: TGTGCCAGCAGCGCCTACCAAGAGACCCAGTACTTC
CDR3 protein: CASSAYQETQYF

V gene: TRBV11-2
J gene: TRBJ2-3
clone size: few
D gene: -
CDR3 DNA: TGTGCCAGCAGCTCCATGGGGCGGGGCACAGATACGCAGTATTTT
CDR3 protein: CASSSMGRGTDTQYF

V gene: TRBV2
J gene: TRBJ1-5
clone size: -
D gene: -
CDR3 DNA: TGTGCCAGCAGTGAAACAGGGCTATCACATCAGCCCCAGCATTTT
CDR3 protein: CASSETGLSHQPQHF

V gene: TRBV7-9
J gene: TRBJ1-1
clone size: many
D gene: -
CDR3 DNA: TGTGCCAGCAGCTTAGTAGGGGATGAAGCTTTCTTT
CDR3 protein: CASSLVGDEAFF

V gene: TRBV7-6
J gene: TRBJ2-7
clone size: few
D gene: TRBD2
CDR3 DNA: TGTGCCAGCAGCCCATCCTCGCCTAGCGGGAGTCTATACGAGCAGTACTTC
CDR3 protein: CASSPSSPSGSLYEQYF

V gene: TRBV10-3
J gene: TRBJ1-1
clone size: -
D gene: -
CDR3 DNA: TGTGTCTCGAAAGGGGGCACTGAAGCTTTCTTT
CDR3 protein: CVSKGGTEAFF

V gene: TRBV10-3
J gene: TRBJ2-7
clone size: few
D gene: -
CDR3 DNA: TGTGCCATCAGTGATCTTCCGAACGAGCAGTACTTC
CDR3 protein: CAISDLPNEQYF

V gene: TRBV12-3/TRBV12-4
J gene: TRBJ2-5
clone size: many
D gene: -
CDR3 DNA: TGTGCCAGCAGCCCCAGGGAGACCCAGTACTTC
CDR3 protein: CASSPRETQYF

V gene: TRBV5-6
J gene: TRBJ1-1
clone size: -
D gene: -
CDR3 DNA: TGTGCCAGCAGCTTGGAGGGACGCAGTGAAGCTTTCTTT
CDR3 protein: CASSLEGRSEAFF

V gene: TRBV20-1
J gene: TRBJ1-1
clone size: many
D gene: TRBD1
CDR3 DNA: TGCAGTGCTAGACCGGGACAGAGCGACACTGAAGCTTTCTTT
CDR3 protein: CSARPGQSDTEAFF

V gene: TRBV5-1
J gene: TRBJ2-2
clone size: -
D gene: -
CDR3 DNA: TGCGCCAGCAGCCCTGGGCAGTTCCCCGGGGAGCTGTTTTTT
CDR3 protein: CASSPGQFPGELFF

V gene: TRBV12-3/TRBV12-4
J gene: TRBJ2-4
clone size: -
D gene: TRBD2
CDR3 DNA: TGTGCCGGCAGCCGGACTAGCGGGAGGGGAAACATTCAGTACTTC
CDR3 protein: CAGSRTSGRGNIQYF

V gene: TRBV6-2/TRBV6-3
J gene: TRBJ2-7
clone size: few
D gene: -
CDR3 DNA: TGTGCCAGCAGTCCCTTGGGCGAGCAGTACTTC
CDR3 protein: CASSPLGEQYF

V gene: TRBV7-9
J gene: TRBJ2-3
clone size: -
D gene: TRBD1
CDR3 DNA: TGTGCCAGCAGCTTAGGCCGGGACAGGGTAATCAGCCTTACGCAGTATTTT
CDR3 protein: CASSLGRDRVISLTQYF

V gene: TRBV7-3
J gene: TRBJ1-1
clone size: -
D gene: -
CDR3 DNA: TGTGCCAGCAGCTTAAGGCAGGGCGCAAACACTGAAGCTTTCTTT
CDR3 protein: CASSLRQGANTEAFF

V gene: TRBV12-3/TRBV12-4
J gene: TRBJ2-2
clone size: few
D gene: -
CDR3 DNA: TGTGCCAGCAGTTTAGGGCCCCGGGAGCTGTTTTTT
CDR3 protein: CASSLGPRELFF

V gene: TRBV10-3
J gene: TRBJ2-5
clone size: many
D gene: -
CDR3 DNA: TGTGCCATCAGTGAGTCTGGGCAGATTGAGACCCAGTACTTC
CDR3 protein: CAISESGQIETQYF

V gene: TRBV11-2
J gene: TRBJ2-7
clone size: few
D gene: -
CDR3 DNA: TGTGCCAGCAGCTTTAGGACGCCCTCCTACGAGCAGTACTTC
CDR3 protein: CASSFRTPSYEQYF

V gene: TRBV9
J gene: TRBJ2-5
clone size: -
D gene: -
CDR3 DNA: TGTGCCAGCAGCCCATCTGGGGATAAAGAGACCCAGTACTTC
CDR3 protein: CASSPSGDKETQYF

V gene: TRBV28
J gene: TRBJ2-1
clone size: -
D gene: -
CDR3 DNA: TGTGCCAGCAGTTTACAGGGGAAGGAGCAGTTCTTC
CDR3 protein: CASSLQGKEQFF

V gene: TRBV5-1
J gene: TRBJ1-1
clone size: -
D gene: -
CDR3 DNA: TGCGCCAGCAGCTTGGGGACCCCGGTGGATGAAGCTTTCTTT
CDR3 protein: CASSLGTPVDEAFF

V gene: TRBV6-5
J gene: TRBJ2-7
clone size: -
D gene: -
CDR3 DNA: TGTGCCAGCAGTTACACCGGGGGATCCTACGAGCAGTACTTC
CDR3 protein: CASSYTGGSYEQYF